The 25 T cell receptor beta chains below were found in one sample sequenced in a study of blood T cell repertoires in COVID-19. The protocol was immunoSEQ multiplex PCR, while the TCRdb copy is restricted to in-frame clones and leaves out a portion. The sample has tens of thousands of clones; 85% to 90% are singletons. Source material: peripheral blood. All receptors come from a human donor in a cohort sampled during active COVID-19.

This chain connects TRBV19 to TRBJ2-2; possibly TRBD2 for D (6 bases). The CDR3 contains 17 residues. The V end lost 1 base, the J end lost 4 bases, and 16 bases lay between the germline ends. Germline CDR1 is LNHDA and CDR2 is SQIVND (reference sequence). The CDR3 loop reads CASSIGASVTSTGELFF. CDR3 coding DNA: TGTGCCAGTAGTATAGGGGCTAGCGTTACCTCCACCGGGGAGCTGTTTTTT.

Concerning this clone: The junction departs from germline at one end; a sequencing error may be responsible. The CDR3 coding sequence is TGTGCCAGCAGCTATAGTTCACCCCTCCACTTT. It specifies CASSYSSPLHF. The V and J genes are TRBV7-2 and TRBJ1-6; D is unclear. Germline V CDR1 and CDR2: SGHTA, FQGNSA. The CDR3 totals 11 residues.

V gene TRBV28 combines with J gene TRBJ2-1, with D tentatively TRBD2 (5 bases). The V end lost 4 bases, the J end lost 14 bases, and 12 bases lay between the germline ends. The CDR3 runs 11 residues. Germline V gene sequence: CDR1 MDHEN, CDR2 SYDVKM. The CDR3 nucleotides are TGTGCCAGCAGTTCGGGAAGGCGTGAGTTCTTC. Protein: CASSSGRREFF.

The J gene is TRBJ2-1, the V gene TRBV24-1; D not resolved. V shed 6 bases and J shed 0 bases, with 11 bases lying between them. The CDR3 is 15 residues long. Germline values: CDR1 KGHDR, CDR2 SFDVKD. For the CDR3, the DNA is TGTGCCACCAGTAAGAGTCGTAGCTCCTACAATGAGCAGTTCTTC. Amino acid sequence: CATSKSRSSYNEQFF.

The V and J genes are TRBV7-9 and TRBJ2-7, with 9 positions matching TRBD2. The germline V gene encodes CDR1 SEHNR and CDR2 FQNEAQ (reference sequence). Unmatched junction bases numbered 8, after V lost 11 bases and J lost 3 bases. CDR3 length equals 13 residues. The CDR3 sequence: CAGGTSSSYEQYF. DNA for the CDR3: TGTGCCGGGGGGACTAGCAGCAGCTACGAGCAGTACTTC.

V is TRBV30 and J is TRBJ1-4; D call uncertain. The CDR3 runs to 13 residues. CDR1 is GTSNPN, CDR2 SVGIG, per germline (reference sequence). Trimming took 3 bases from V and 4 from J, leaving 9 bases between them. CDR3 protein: CAWRWQYNEKLFF. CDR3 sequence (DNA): TGTGCCTGGAGGTGGCAGTATAATGAAAAACTGTTTTTT.

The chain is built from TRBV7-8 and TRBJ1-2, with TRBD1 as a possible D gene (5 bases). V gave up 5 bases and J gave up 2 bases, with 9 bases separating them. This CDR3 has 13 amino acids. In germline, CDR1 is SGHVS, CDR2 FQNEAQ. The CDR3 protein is CASSAQGNYGYTF. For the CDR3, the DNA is TGTGCCAGCAGCGCTCAGGGAAACTATGGCTACACCTTC. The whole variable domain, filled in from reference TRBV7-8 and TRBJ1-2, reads GAGVSQSPRYKVAKRGQDVALRCDPISGHVSLFWYQQALGQGPEFLTYFQNEAQLDKSGLPSDRFFAERPEGSVSTLKIQRTQQEDSAVYLCASSAQGNYGYTFGSGTRLTVV.

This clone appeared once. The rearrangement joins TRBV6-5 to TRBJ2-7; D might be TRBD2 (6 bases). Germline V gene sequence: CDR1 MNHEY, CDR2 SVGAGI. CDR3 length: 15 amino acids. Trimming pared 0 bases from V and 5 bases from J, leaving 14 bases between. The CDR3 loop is CASSYSWGVFNEQYF. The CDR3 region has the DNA TGTGCCAGCAGTTACTCGTGGGGGGTTTTCAACGAGCAGTACTTC.

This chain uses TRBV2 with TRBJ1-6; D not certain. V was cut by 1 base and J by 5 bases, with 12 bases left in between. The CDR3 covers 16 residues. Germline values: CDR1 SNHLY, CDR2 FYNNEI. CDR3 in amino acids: CASSEERVDHNSPLHF. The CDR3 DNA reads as TGTGCCAGCAGTGAAGAACGGGTGGATCATAATTCACCCCTCCACTTT.

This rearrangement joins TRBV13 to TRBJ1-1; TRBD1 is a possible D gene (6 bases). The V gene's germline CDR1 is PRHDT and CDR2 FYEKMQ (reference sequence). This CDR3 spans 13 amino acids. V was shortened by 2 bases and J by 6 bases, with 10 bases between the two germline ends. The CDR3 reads CASSLSTGPEAFF. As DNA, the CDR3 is TGTGCCAGCAGCTTATCGACAGGCCCTGAAGCTTTCTTT.

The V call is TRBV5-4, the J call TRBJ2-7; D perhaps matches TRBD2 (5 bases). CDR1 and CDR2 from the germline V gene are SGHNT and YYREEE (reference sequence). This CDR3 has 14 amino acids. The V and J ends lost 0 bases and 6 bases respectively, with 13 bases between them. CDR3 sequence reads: CASSLDGVRGEQYF. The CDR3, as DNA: TGTGCCAGCAGCTTGGATGGGGTTCGGGGCGAGCAGTACTTC.

CDR3 sequence (DNA): TGTGCCAGTAGTATAACCCTGGCAGGGGATTATTTTAACTATGGCTACACCTTC. Translating it yields CASSITLAGDYFNYGYTF. The V gene is TRBV19, the J gene TRBJ1-2; tentatively, D is TRBD1 (6 bases). Germline lookup yields CDR1 LNHDA and CDR2 SQIVND (reference sequence). CDR3 length: 18 residues. The V gene lost 2 bases and the J gene lost 1 base, with 20 bases spanning the gap.

The DNA for the CDR3 is TGTGCCAGCAGCGGGGGAGGGGTTAGTGGCTACACCTTC. Protein sequence: CASSGGGVSGYTF. V gene TRBV12-3 or TRBV12-4 combines with J gene TRBJ1-2, with a possible D match to TRBD1 (5 bases). The V end was cut by 6 bases, the J end by 7 bases, with 15 bases between. The CDR3 has 13 amino acids.

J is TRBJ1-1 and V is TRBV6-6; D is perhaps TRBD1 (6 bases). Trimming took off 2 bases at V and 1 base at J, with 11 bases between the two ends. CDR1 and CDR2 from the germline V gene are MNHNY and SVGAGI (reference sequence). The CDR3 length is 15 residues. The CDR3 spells CASSYPGGANTEAFF. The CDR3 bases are TGTGCCAGCAGTTACCCGGGGGGGGCGAACACTGAAGCTTTCTTT.

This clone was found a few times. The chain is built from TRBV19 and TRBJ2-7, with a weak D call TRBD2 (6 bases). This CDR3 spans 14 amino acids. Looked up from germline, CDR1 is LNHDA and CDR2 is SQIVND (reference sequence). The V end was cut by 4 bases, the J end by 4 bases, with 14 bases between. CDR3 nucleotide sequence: TGTGCCAGTAGTAGGACGGCCGGGGGATACGAGCAGTACTTC. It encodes CASSRTAGGYEQYF.

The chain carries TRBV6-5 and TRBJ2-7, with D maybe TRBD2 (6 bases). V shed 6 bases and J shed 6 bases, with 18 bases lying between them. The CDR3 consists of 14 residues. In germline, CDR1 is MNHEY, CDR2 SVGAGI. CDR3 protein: CASSPAGREVEQYF. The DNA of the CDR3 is TGTGCCAGCAGCCCCGCCGGCAGGGAGGTCGAGCAGTACTTC.

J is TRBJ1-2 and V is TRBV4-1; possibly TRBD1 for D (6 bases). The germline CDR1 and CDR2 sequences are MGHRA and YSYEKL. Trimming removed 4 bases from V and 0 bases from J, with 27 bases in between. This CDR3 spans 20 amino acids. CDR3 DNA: TGCGCCAGCAGCCGAGGGTCCTACCGGGACACTCCGATTCCTAACTATGGCTACACCTTC. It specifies CASSRGSYRDTPIPNYGYTF.

In DNA, the CDR3 is TGTGCCATCAGCACAGGGGGCCTTGGCTATGGCTACACCTTC. Amino acid sequence: CAISTGGLGYGYTF. The rearrangement joins TRBV10-3 to TRBJ1-2, with TRBD1 identical over 9 bases. The J segment lost 4 bases and the V segment lost 6 bases, leaving 6 bases of the junction unmatched. Germline values: CDR1 ENHRY, CDR2 SYGVKD. The CDR3 runs 14 residues.

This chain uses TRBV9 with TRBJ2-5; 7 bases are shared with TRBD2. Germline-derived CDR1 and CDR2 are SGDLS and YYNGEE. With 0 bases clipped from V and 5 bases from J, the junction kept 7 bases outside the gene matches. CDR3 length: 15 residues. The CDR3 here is CASSVGWEGPETQYF. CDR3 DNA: TGTGCCAGCAGCGTAGGGTGGGAGGGCCCGGAGACCCAGTACTTC. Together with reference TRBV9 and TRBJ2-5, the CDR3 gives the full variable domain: DSGVTQTPKHLITATGQRVTLRCSPRSGDLSVYWYQQSLDQGLQFLIQYYNGEERAKGNILERFSAQQFPDLHSELNLSSLELGDSALYFCASSVGWEGPETQYFGPGTRLLVL.

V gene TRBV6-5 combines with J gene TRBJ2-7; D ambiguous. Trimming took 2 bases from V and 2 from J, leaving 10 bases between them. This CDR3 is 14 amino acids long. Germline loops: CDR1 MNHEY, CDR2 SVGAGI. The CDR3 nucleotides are TGTGCCAGCAGTTACCTTCACTCTACCTACGAGCAGTACTTC. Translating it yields CASSYLHSTYEQYF.

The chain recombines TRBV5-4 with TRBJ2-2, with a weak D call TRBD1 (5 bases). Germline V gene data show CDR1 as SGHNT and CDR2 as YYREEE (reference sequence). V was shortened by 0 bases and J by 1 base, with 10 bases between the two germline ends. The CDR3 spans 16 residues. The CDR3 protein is CASSLAAGKNTGELFF. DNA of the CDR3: TGTGCCAGCAGCTTGGCGGCAGGGAAGAACACCGGGGAGCTGTTTTTT.

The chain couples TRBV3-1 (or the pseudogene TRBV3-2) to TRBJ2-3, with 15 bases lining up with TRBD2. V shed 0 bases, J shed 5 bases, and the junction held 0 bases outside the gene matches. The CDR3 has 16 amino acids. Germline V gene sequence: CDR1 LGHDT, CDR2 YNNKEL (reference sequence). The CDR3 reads CASSQEGLAGGDTQYF. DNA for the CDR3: TGTGCCAGCAGCCAAGAGGGACTAGCGGGAGGAGATACGCAGTATTTT.

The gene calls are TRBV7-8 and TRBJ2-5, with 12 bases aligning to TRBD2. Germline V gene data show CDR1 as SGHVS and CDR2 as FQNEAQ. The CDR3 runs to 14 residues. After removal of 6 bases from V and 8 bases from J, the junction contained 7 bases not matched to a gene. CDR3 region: CASSRTSGEATQYF. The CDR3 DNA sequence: TGTGCCAGCAGTCGGACTAGCGGGGAGGCTACCCAGTACTTC. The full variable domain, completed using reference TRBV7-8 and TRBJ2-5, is GAGVSQSPRYKVAKRGQDVALRCDPISGHVSLFWYQQALGQGPEFLTYFQNEAQLDKSGLPSDRFFAERPEGSVSTLKIQRTQQEDSAVYLCASSRTSGEATQYFGPGTRLLVL.

CDR3 in DNA: TGTGCCAGCAGCTTCTCGACTAGCGGGAGCTACAATGAGCAGTTCTTC. It specifies CASSFSTSGSYNEQFF. The chain recombines TRBV12-1 with TRBJ2-1; the listed D gene, TRBD2, was not tested against the DNA. TRBV12-1 is labeled a pseudogene. The CDR3 is made up of 16 amino acids.

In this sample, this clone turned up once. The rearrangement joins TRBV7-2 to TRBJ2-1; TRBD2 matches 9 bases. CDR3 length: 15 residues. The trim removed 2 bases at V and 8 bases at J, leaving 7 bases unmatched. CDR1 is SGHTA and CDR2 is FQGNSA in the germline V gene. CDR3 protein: CASSLILAGEYEQFF. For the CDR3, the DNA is TGTGCCAGCAGCTTAATATTAGCGGGAGAGTATGAGCAGTTCTTC.